This is a list of T cell receptor beta chains from one sample in a study of CD8 T cells in ankylosing spondylitis. MiXCR was run by TCRdb on the 5' RACE reads, yielding one entry per CDR3 protein. The table has about 240,000 distinct CDR3 sequences, over 8.5% seen once. The specimen sequenced was blood, either unsorted or a sorted T cell fraction (not recorded which). The source of these receptors is a male donor with ankylosing spondylitis or in good health (not recorded which). Both conserved end residues are part of each CDR3. D genes are given only for firm matches. A clone size is listed for some rows: how often the clone was seen (once, few, many), or a class if it is expanded.

j_gene	abundance	d_gene	v_gene	CDR3nt	CDR3aa
TRBJ2-2	few	NA	TRBV2	TGTGCCAGCAGTTCCCAGGGTGGCGGGGAGCTGTTTTTT	CASSSQGGGELFF
TRBJ1-2	many	TRBD1	TRBV28	TGTGCCAGCACTAGACAGGGAGGGATCTATGGCTACACCTTC	CASTRQGGIYGYTF
TRBJ2-1	many	NA	TRBV20-1	TGCAGTGCTGGGGCAGGGCCCGATGAGCAGTTCTTC	CSAGAGPDEQFF
TRBJ2-1	many	TRBD2	TRBV20-1	TGCAGTGCTAGAGAGTGGGGGAGGGGTCTCAATGAGCAGTTCTTC	CSAREWGRGLNEQFF
TRBJ2-7	many	TRBD1	TRBV9	TGTGCCAGCAGCGTCCAATCCGGACAGGGAAGGAAGTACTTC	CASSVQSGQGRKYF
TRBJ2-7	NA	NA	TRBV20-1	TGCAGTGCTAGAGATGGGGCGGATCTCAACGAGCAGTACTTC	CSARDGADLNEQYF
TRBJ2-1	NA	TRBD2	TRBV20-1	TGCAGTGCTCTATTGACTAGCATCTACCGGAATGAGCAGTTCTTC	CSALLTSIYRNEQFF
TRBJ2-7	few	NA	TRBV28	TGTGCCAGCAGTATATTTAGCGAGCAGTACTTC	CASSIFSEQYF
TRBJ2-3	NA	TRBD1	TRBV11-2	TGTGCCAGCAGTTCGCCGGGACAGGTGCTTCCCACGACAGATACGCAGTATTTT	CASSSPGQVLPTTDTQYF
TRBJ2-1	many	NA	TRBV27	TGTGCCAGCAGTTTACCCTCTTTATGGGATAGAGGTGAGCAGTTCTTC	CASSLPSLWDRGEQFF
TRBJ2-7	many	TRBD1	TRBV12-3/TRBV12-4	TGTGCCAGCAGTAGACAGGGCTACGAGCAGTACTTC	CASSRQGYEQYF
TRBJ2-1	few	TRBD2	TRBV7-9	TGTGCCAGCAGCTTCACGGGACTAGCGGGAGTTGCGAATGAGCAGTTCTTC	CASSFTGLAGVANEQFF
TRBJ2-1	many	NA	TRBV6-1	TGTGCCAGCACCCCGACAGCTGCCTCCTCCTACAATGAGCAGTTCTTC	CASTPTAASSYNEQFF
TRBJ2-7	many	NA	TRBV20-1	TGCAGTGCTAGATACCCAGGGGCCTACGAGCAGTACTTC	CSARYPGAYEQYF
TRBJ2-3	many	TRBD2	TRBV5-1	TGCGCCAGCAGCCCTTCGGGGGGGTTGGTAACAGATACGCAGTATTTT	CASSPSGGLVTDTQYF
TRBJ1-2	many	NA	TRBV4-1	TGCGCCAGCAGCCATCGGGGTTTGAGCTATGGCTACACCTTC	CASSHRGLSYGYTF
TRBJ2-1	NA	TRBD2	TRBV20-1	TGCAGTGCTAGAGATCCTGGGGCTGCGGGAGGGCCCGGAAATGAGCAGTTCTTC	CSARDPGAAGGPGNEQFF
TRBJ1-5	NA	TRBD1	TRBV28	TGTGCCAGCAGTTTAAGGGGACAGGGGAATAATCAGCCCCAGCATTTT	CASSLRGQGNNQPQHF
TRBJ2-3	NA	NA	TRBV20-1	TGCTGTGCTAGAGATTCCTTGGATACGGCCACTAGGAATAGTACGCAGTATTTT	CCARDSLDTATRNSTQYF
TRBJ1-1	many	NA	TRBV5-1	TGCGCCAGCAGCTTGGGGGGGACACTTTTGAACACTGAAGCTTTCTTT	CASSLGGTLLNTEAFF
TRBJ2-6	few	NA	TRBV7-2	TGTGCCAGCAGCGCGAGCTCTGGGGCCAACGTCCTGACTTTC	CASSASSGANVLTF
TRBJ2-3	many	TRBD2	TRBV6-1	TGTGCCAGCAGTGAACCTATACTAGCGGGAAAGGTAGATACGCAGTATTTT	CASSEPILAGKVDTQYF
TRBJ2-7	NA	NA	TRBV4-1	TGCGCCAGCAGCCAAGATGCCCGGGGTACCTACGAGCAGTACTTC	CASSQDARGTYEQYF
TRBJ2-5	few	NA	TRBV7-9	TGTGCCAGCAGCTCCCTTGAACTGCAAGAGACCCAGTACTTC	CASSSLELQETQYF
TRBJ1-1	NA	NA	TRBV18	TGTGCCAGCTCACCATCGGTGGCTGAAGCTTTCTTT	CASSPSVAEAFF
TRBJ2-3	many	NA	TRBV5-1	TGCGCCAGCAGCTTGACAGGGTTGGCAGATACGCAGTATTTT	CASSLTGLADTQYF
TRBJ2-5	few	NA	TRBV4-2	TGTGCCAGCAGCCAAGAGAGAGGGATAGCCGAGACCCAGTACTTC	CASSQERGIAETQYF
TRBJ1-1	NA	TRBD1	TRBV12-3/TRBV12-4	TGTGCCAGCAGTTCCCGCGGACAGGGGAAGCCTGAAGCTTTCTTT	CASSSRGQGKPEAFF
TRBJ2-7	many	NA	TRBV25-1	TGTGCCAGCAGTGAAGGGACGGTCGATGGGTGGAAACTCGAGCAGTACTTC	CASSEGTVDGWKLEQYF
TRBJ2-2	many	NA	TRBV12-3/TRBV12-4	TGTGCCAGCACTTTTACTTCCACCGGGGAGCTGTTTTTT	CASTFTSTGELFF
TRBJ2-7	few	NA	TRBV5-1	TGCGCCAGCAGCTTGGAAGCAGGGAACTTCTACGAGCAGTACTTC	CASSLEAGNFYEQYF
TRBJ2-7	NA	NA	TRBV20-1	TGCAGTGCTAGAGCGGGAGGACAGGGCCCAGACAACTACGAGCAGTACTTC	CSARAGGQGPDNYEQYF